This is a list of T cell receptor beta chains from one sample in a study of T cell repertoires in cytomegalovirus infection. TCRdb reprocessed the reads with MiXCR, giving one entry per CDR3 protein. The table records some 800,000 distinct CDR3 sequences, approximately 32% of them present only once. Their cognate antigens are unknown. The material was cultured CD8+ T cells from PBMCs, obtained from culture after CMV antigen stimulation. The receptors shown here come from a human donor in good health (CMV status not recorded). Some clones in this sample may be carry-over from other donors' samples. CDR3s include the opening cysteine and the closing phenylalanine or tryptophan.

V gene	J gene	CDR3 protein
TRBV12-3/TRBV12-4	TRBJ1-5	CASSFVPGQGITNQPQHF
TRBV6-1	TRBJ2-7	CASSTGLEQYF
TRBV7-6	TRBJ1-3	CASSSSGTGKQLMDNSGNTIYF
TRBV12-3/TRBV12-4	TRBJ2-1	CASSLGDRALYNEQFF
TRBV6-6	TRBJ2-1	CASSYPPASYNEQFF
TRBV6-4	TRBJ1-2	CASSEFPFGTYGYTF
TRBV20-1	TRBJ2-5	CSAGDLPYQETQYF
TRBV7-6	TRBJ2-3	CASSLANGTDTQYF
TRBV27	TRBJ2-5	CASSPRLAEGETQYF
TRBV6-6	TRBJ2-5	CASTGLRNQETQYF
TRBV7-9	TRBJ2-5	CVSSRTGGEETQYF
TRBV28	TRBJ1-4	CASSRDRGYEKLFF
TRBV7-6	TRBJ1-5	CASSLALGGHNQPQHF
TRBV6-2/TRBV6-3	TRBJ2-6	CASSYFGTGGSGANVLTF
TRBV6-1	TRBJ2-1	CASSTPGQGIYNEQFF
TRBV7-6	TRBJ1-1	CASSSRSTEAFF
TRBV2	TRBJ2-2	CASSGIEGLAITGELFF
TRBV14	TRBJ2-5	CASSQVGHQETQYF
TRBV7-9	TRBJ1-3	CASSFAGTASGNTIYF
TRBV6-1	TRBJ2-5	CASRTSGGAIQETQYF
TRBV2	TRBJ2-3	CASQSDRGVSTDTQYF
TRBV11-2	TRBJ1-1	CASSSEYGLGTEAFF
TRBV7-6	TRBJ2-6	CASSFLPELSGANVLTF
TRBV4-3	TRBJ1-5	CASSLEYRAGQPQHF
TRBV12-5	TRBJ2-3	CASGFEPGTDTQYF
TRBV12-3/TRBV12-4	TRBJ2-7	CASSFSSEGEGNEQYF
TRBV4-2	TRBJ1-6	CASSRDSRSNSPLHF
TRBV27	TRBJ1-1	CASSPLERQTNTEAFF
TRBV24-1	TRBJ2-3	CATNAGDSTDTQYF
TRBV2	TRBJ1-2	CATPHGDRSYGYTF
TRBV2	TRBJ1-1	CASSRITMNTEAFF
TRBV4-1	TRBJ2-3	CASSFGQGATDTQYF
TRBV12-3/TRBV12-4	TRBJ2-5	CASSRRQDQRTQYF
TRBV15	TRBJ1-2	CATSSGGDYGYTF
TRBV27	TRBJ2-5	CASSFRDREQETQYF
TRBV7-6	TRBJ1-3	CASSYYRGESSGNTIYF
TRBV6-2/TRBV6-3	TRBJ2-4	CASSYSSQGISIQYF
TRBV7-2	TRBJ1-4	CALQGGNEKLFF
TRBV7-9	TRBJ2-5	CASSSYREQETQYF
TRBV7-4	TRBJ2-1	CASRGGLAGEQFF
TRBV6-5	TRBJ1-4	CASSYSHRGTNEKLFF
TRBV7-9	TRBJ1-6	CASRLGGQGRYSYNSPLHF
TRBV23-1	TRBJ1-4	CASSRPGRRFNEKLFF
TRBV6-4	TRBJ2-6	CASSDRFGANVLTF
TRBV28	TRBJ1-1	CASSFWGMNTEAFF
TRBV19	TRBJ2-1	CASSFRGVTYNEQFF
TRBV4-2	TRBJ1-2	CANSPTDLYGYTF
TRBV27	TRBJ2-1	CASRSASALYEQFF
TRBV20-1	TRBJ2-5	CSARKGPAGGYQETQYF
TRBV12-3/TRBV12-4	TRBJ2-1	CVSSLLRNEQFF
TRBV25-1	TRBJ2-7	CASSEYGYLSSYEQYF
TRBV19	TRBJ2-6	CASTPGANVLTF